What follows are 28 T cell receptor beta chains derived from one specimen sequenced in a study of blood T cell repertoires in COVID-19. This table comes from immunoSEQ multiplex PCR, and its TCRdb copy is limited to in-frame clones, with some not included. The table lists 200,000 to 250,000 clones, around 84% of them singletons, with around 18% in the top ten. Sequenced input: peripheral blood. The receptors shown here come from a woman of 80 years or more with active or convalescent COVID-19.

The chain recombines TRBV4-1 with TRBJ2-5, with 7 bases identical to TRBD2. The CDR3 totals 19 residues. The germline V gene has CDR1 MGHRA and CDR2 YSYEKL. With V trimmed by 3 bases and J by 0 bases, 16 bases remained unmatched. As DNA, the CDR3 is TGCGCCAGCAGCCAGTCCTTTCGCGGCGCGAGCGGGAACCAAGAGACCCAGTACTTC. This translates into CASSQSFRGASGNQETQYF.

This chain links TRBV3-1 (or the pseudogene TRBV3-2) with TRBJ1-2; 7 bases map to TRBD1. V was pared by 4 bases and J by 6 bases, with 5 bases of the junction left unmatched. Germline lookup yields CDR1 LGHDT and CDR2 YNNKEL (reference sequence). CDR3 length: 13 amino acids. The CDR3 region has the DNA TGTGCCAGCAGCCCGCAGGGGGGAGATGGCTACACCTTC. It codes for CASSPQGGDGYTF.

This clone has more than one count but fewer than ten. V is TRBV5-1 and J is TRBJ2-1, with D possibly TRBD2 on 6 matching bases. V was clipped by 4 bases and J by 0 bases, with 11 bases between them. This CDR3 spans 15 amino acids. The germline V gene encodes CDR1 SGHRS and CDR2 YFSETQ. Here the CDR3 DNA reads TGCGCCAGCAGCGCGGGACTGAGCTCCTACAATGAGCAGTTCTTC. Translating it yields CASSAGLSSYNEQFF.

A few counts support this clone. The junction shows a germline mismatch at one end, possibly a read error. The chain links TRBV6-1 to TRBJ2-1; TRBD1 aligns across 9 bases. The germline CDR1 and CDR2 sequences are MNHNS and SASEGT. This CDR3 comprises 15 residues. CDR3 nucleotide sequence: TGTGCCAGCACTGAACAGGGGGCGTCCTACAATGAGCAGTTCTTC. Protein sequence: CASTEQGASYNEQFF.

The chain links TRBV5-1 to TRBJ2-7, with TRBD1 matching 11 bases. The CDR3 extends over 15 amino acids. Germline CDR1 SGHRS, CDR2 YFSETQ. The junction had 9 bases not matched to a gene; V was cut back by 5 bases and J by 5 bases. DNA for the CDR3: TGCGCCAGCAGGGCCTGGACAGGGGGCGCAGACGAGCAGTACTTC. Protein product: CASRAWTGGADEQYF.

J is TRBJ2-2 and V is TRBV7-2; 12 bases match TRBD2. V trimming: 5 bases; J trimming: 3 bases; junction bases outside the gene matches: 7. CDR1 is SGHTA and CDR2 is FQGNSA in the germline V gene. This CDR3 contains 17 residues. In DNA form, the CDR3 reads TGTGCCAGCAGCATAGGACTAGCGGGACGGGACACCGGGGAGCTGTTTTTT. Translating it yields CASSIGLAGRDTGELFF.

The genes are TRBV6-2 or TRBV6-3 and TRBJ2-1, with D maybe TRBD2 (6 bases). CDR1 is MNHEY, CDR2 SVGEGT, per germline. This CDR3 has 19 amino acids. V gave up 6 bases and J gave up 2 bases, with 26 bases separating them. Here the CDR3 reads CASSPQALFAGKTYNEQFF. In DNA form, the CDR3 reads TGTGCCAGCAGCCCCCAGGCCCTTTTCGCGGGGAAGACCTACAATGAGCAGTTCTTC.

The rearrangement links TRBV10-3 to TRBJ1-2; the match to TRBD1 covers 9 bases. Per germline, CDR1 ENHRY and CDR2 SYGVKD. This CDR3 is 15 amino acids long. Trimming cost V 6 bases and J 1 base; bases outside gene matches: 6. The CDR3 is CAIRKTGGLNYGYTF. CDR3 DNA: TGTGCCATCAGGAAGACAGGGGGACTTAACTATGGCTACACCTTC.

Concerning this clone: Other DNA sequences in the same sample also yield this CDR3. This rearrangement joins TRBV10-1 to TRBJ2-7, with 7 bases fitting TRBD1. Trimming at V came to 2 bases and at J to 5 bases, leaving 3 bases not matched to a gene. Germline CDR1 WNHNN, CDR2 SYGVQD (reference sequence). This CDR3 is built from 13 residues. CDR3 in amino acids: CASSETGVDEQYF. The CDR3 region has the DNA TGCGCCAGCAGTGAGACAGGGGTGGACGAGCAGTACTTC.

This chain links TRBV19 with TRBJ2-5; 8 bases line up with TRBD2. CDR3 length: 16 amino acids. V was pared by 4 bases and J by 2 bases, with 9 bases of the junction left unmatched. Germline CDR1 LNHDA, CDR2 SQIVND (reference sequence). CDR3 bases: TGTGCCAGTAGTACCGAGGAGCGGGGGTTACAAGAGACCCAGTACTTC. It codes for CASSTEERGLQETQYF.

The chain uses TRBV5-8 and TRBJ2-7, with D maybe TRBD1 (6 bases). Germline V CDR1 and CDR2: SGHTS, YDEGEE. CDR3 length equals 15 residues. Trimming shortened V by 4 bases and J by 4 bases, and 18 bases separated the two germline ends. CDR3 loop: CASSPGQSLTYEQYF. As DNA, the CDR3 is TGTGCCAGCAGCCCCGGACAGAGTCTAACTTACGAGCAGTACTTC.

Concerning this clone itself: The sample has other DNA sequences that encode this CDR3 too. The rearrangement uses TRBV4-3 and TRBJ1-5; D perhaps matches TRBD1 (5 bases). Per germline, CDR1 LGHNA and CDR2 YSLEER. This CDR3 is built from 15 residues. V gave up 0 bases and J gave up 3 bases, with 9 bases separating them. CDR3 in amino acids: CASSQDRGSNQPQHF. The CDR3, as DNA: TGCGCCAGCAGCCAAGATAGGGGCTCCAATCAGCCCCAGCATTTT.

The rearrangement links TRBV9 to TRBJ2-5, with D possibly being TRBD2 (5 bases). This CDR3 is 14 amino acids long. Trimming took off 0 bases at V and 1 base at J, with 7 bases between the two ends. The germline V gene encodes CDR1 SGDLS and CDR2 YYNGEE. The CDR3 sequence: CASSVVSGQETQYF. CDR3 coding DNA: TGTGCCAGCAGCGTAGTAAGCGGCCAAGAGACCCAGTACTTC. Drawing the rest from reference TRBV9 and TRBJ2-5, the complete variable domain is DSGVTQTPKHLITATGQRVTLRCSPRSGDLSVYWYQQSLDQGLQFLIQYYNGEERAKGNILERFSAQQFPDLHSELNLSSLELGDSALYFCASSVVSGQETQYFGPGTRLLVL.

This chain connects TRBV4-1 to TRBJ2-1; 10 positions agree with TRBD2. The CDR3 loop spans 19 amino acids. V was pared by 0 bases and J by 0 bases, with 8 bases of the junction left unmatched. From germline, CDR1 is MGHRA and CDR2 YSYEKL. The CDR3 nucleotides read TGCGCCAGCAGCCAAGAAGGGCTAGCGGGGGCCTTCTCCTACAATGAGCAGTTCTTC. It encodes CASSQEGLAGAFSYNEQFF.

The rearrangement links TRBV12-3 or TRBV12-4 to TRBJ2-5, with 7 bases that match TRBD1. The length of the CDR3 is 13 residues. With 4 bases clipped from V and 5 bases from J, the junction kept 4 bases outside the gene matches. CDR3 sequence reads: CASSSGGEETQYF. Written as DNA, the CDR3 is TGTGCCAGCAGTTCAGGGGGAGAGGAGACCCAGTACTTC.

The V gene is TRBV19, the J gene TRBJ1-2; D is possibly TRBD1 (5 bases). CDR3 length: 14 residues. Trimming left V 3 bases short and J 4 bases short, with 12 bases between. Germline-derived CDR1 and CDR2 are LNHDA and SQIVND (reference sequence). The CDR3 nucleotides are TGTGCCAGTAGTATCGGGGGGATCGGCTATGGCTACACCTTC. This gives the protein CASSIGGIGYGYTF.

The V call is TRBV9, the J call TRBJ2-5; D may be TRBD2 (5 bases). V lost 4 bases and J 5 bases, leaving 18 bases between the germline ends. CDR3 length equals 15 residues. Germline-derived CDR1 and CDR2 are SGDLS and YYNGEE. The CDR3 reads CASSLRDQSRETQYF. In DNA form, the CDR3 reads TGTGCCAGCAGCCTTCGGGATCAATCCAGGGAGACCCAGTACTTC.

The rearrangement joins TRBV7-2 to TRBJ2-7; 8 bases align to TRBD1. This CDR3 has 15 residues. From germline, CDR1 is SGHTA and CDR2 FQGNSA. With 1 base clipped from V and 3 bases from J, the junction kept 5 bases outside the gene matches. CDR3: CASSLEAGGGYEQYF. CDR3 DNA sequence: TGTGCCAGCAGCTTAGAGGCAGGGGGCGGCTACGAGCAGTACTTC.

This sequence joins TRBV15 and TRBJ2-7; the match to TRBD2 covers 8 bases. The CDR3 loop spans 16 amino acids. The germline V gene encodes CDR1 LNHNV and CDR2 YYDKDF (reference sequence). J gave up 2 bases and V 1 base, and 7 bases lay outside the gene matches. CDR3 nucleotide sequence: TGTGCCACCAGCAGAGGAGGTAGCGGGAAGCCCTACGAGCAGTACTTC. Protein: CATSRGGSGKPYEQYF.

The genes are TRBV11-3 and TRBJ2-1, with a weak D call TRBD1 (5 bases). V lost 1 base and J lost 6, with 7 bases in between. The CDR3 runs to 13 residues. The germline V gene has CDR1 SGHNT and CDR2 YENEEA. CDR3 coding DNA: TGTGCCAGCAGCTTAGTAAGGGGCAATGAGCAGTTCTTC. Translation: CASSLVRGNEQFF.

V usage is TRBV7-8 and J usage is TRBJ1-3, with a weak D call TRBD1 (5 bases). The V end lost 5 bases, the J end lost 1 base, and 12 bases lay between the germline ends. Germline CDR1 and CDR2: SGHVS and FQNEAQ. The CDR3 extends over 15 amino acids. CDR3 in DNA: TGTGCCAGCAGCGAGAGCGGGGGGTCTGGAAACACCATATATTTT. This translates into CASSESGGSGNTIYF.

CDR3 loop: CASSPQGLGTDTQYF. CDR3 DNA: TGCGCCAGCAGCCCGCAGGGTCTCGGCACAGATACGCAGTATTTT. The V and J genes are TRBV5-1 and TRBJ2-3; weak D call: TRBD1 (5 bases). Trimming left V 4 bases short and J 1 base short, with 13 bases between. Germline V gene lookup returns CDR1 SGHRS and CDR2 YFSETQ. This CDR3 has 15 residues.

This chain joins TRBV19 and TRBJ2-1, with D perhaps TRBD1 (6 bases). CDR1 is LNHDA and CDR2 is SQIVND in the germline V gene (reference sequence). Between the trimmed V and J ends, which lost 8 bases and 5 bases, there was a span of 19 bases. The CDR3 totals 15 residues. The CDR3 sequence is CASGHSRGWDNEQFF. DNA of the CDR3: TGTGCCAGTGGCCATAGCAGGGGATGGGACAATGAGCAGTTCTTC. The full variable domain, in which reference TRBV19 and TRBJ2-1 provide the parts outside the CDR3, is DGGITQSPKYLFRKEGQNVTLSCEQNLNHDAMYWYRQDPGQGLRLIYYSQIVNDFQKGDIAEGYSVSREKKESFPLTVTSAQKNPTAFYLCASGHSRGWDNEQFFGPGTRLTVL.

V gene TRBV7-8 combines with J gene TRBJ2-7; TRBD1 agrees at 9 bases. Trimming cost V 4 bases and J 6 bases; bases outside gene matches: 13. In germline, CDR1 is SGHVS, CDR2 FQNEAQ. CDR3 length equals 16 residues. CDR3 loop: CASSSQPGQGLSEQYF. DNA of the CDR3: TGTGCCAGCAGCTCCCAACCGGGACAGGGTCTGTCCGAGCAGTACTTC.

The chain has TRBV5-1 and TRBJ1-1; the D is unclear. In germline, CDR1 is SGHRS, CDR2 YFSETQ. This CDR3 has 15 amino acids. Trimming stripped 6 bases from V and 1 base from J, with 16 bases between. This CDR3 is CASKPGRLRNTEAFF. The CDR3 bases are TGCGCCAGCAAACCGGGAAGACTCAGGAACACTGAAGCTTTCTTT. Together with reference TRBV5-1 and TRBJ1-1, the CDR3 gives the full variable domain: KAGVTQTPRYLIKTRGQQVTLSCSPISGHRSVSWYQQTPGQGLQFLFEYFSETQRNKGNFPGRFSGRQFSNSRSEMNVSTLELGDSALYLCASKPGRLRNTEAFFGQGTRLTVV.

The J gene is TRBJ1-1, the V gene TRBV30; possibly TRBD1 for D (6 bases). The CDR3 is 14 residues long. V was trimmed by 3 bases and J by 0 bases, leaving 11 bases between them. CDR1 GTSNPN and CDR2 SVGIG come from the germline V gene (reference sequence). This CDR3 is CAWSRDNMNTEAFF. As DNA, the CDR3 is TGTGCCTGGAGCCGGGACAACATGAACACTGAAGCTTTCTTT.

J is TRBJ1-2 and V is TRBV7-2, with D unclear. This CDR3 contains 15 residues. V was pared by 1 base and J by 5 bases, with 14 bases between. In germline, CDR1 is SGHTA, CDR2 FQGNSA. The CDR3 bases are TGTGCCAGCAGCTTAGTGTACGCGGAGTCATATGGCTACACCTTC. This gives the protein CASSLVYAESYGYTF.

The rearrangement links TRBV6-6 to TRBJ2-3, with a tentative D call TRBD2 (6 bases). This CDR3 contains 16 residues. CDR1 is MNHNY, CDR2 SVGAGI, per germline (reference sequence). The germline V and J ends were trimmed by 6 bases and 6 bases, with 22 bases remaining between them. The CDR3 loop is CASSRGMTPPRDTQYF. The DNA for the CDR3 is TGTGCCAGCAGCCGCGGGATGACACCTCCGAGGGATACGCAGTATTTT.